A selection of T cell receptor beta chains follows, all from one sample in a study of response to subunit inactivated influenza vaccine. TCRdb re-derived calls from the RT-PCR reads in MiXCR, one entry per CDR3 protein. The data show around 180,000 distinct CDR3 sequences, with around 9% seen just once and 11% held by the top ten. The starting material was non-naive T cells sorted from PBMCs, obtained on the day of vaccination. These receptors came from a man over 45 who received an inactivated influenza vaccine. Both conserved end residues are part of each CDR3. Each record gives: CDR3 protein, D gene, V gene. D genes are given only for firm matches.

CDR3: CASSLGRKNTEAFF; D: NA; V: TRBV5-6
CDR3: CSARDPSGRFSYNEQFF; D: TRBD2; V: TRBV20-1
CDR3: CASSFSWTDTQYF; D: NA; V: TRBV12-3/TRBV12-4
CDR3: CASSQETAPSLTDTQYF; D: NA; V: TRBV4-1
CDR3: CASRRDRASNQPQHF; D: TRBD1; V: TRBV12-3/TRBV12-4
CDR3: CASSWTTSTDTQYF; D: NA; V: TRBV27
CDR3: CASRRQLFNQPQHF; D: NA; V: TRBV2
CDR3: CASKGQGNYYEQYF; D: TRBD1; V: TRBV28
CDR3: CASSFGGGAGTEAFF; D: NA; V: TRBV12-3/TRBV12-4
CDR3: CASSEGQGGNQPQHF; D: TRBD1; V: TRBV5-1
CDR3: CASSLHPNTGELFF; D: NA; V: TRBV5-1
CDR3: CASSPRRAGPPDTQYF; D: NA; V: TRBV27
CDR3: CASSLGGISYEQYF; D: NA; V: TRBV7-2
CDR3: CASREDKYGPYNEKLFF; D: NA; V: TRBV7-2
CDR3: CASSQRTSGRARAATDTQYF; D: TRBD2; V: TRBV3-1
CDR3: CATGTTVNYGYTF; D: NA; V: TRBV28
CDR3: CASSGLAGGETEQFF; D: TRBD2; V: TRBV27
CDR3: CASKIGERTNNEQFF; D: NA; V: TRBV19
CDR3: CASSKIGGPSTDTQYF; D: NA; V: TRBV6-1
CDR3: CASSFGAGSSYNEQFF; D: NA; V: TRBV11-1
CDR3: CSASPGKSSYNEQFF; D: NA; V: TRBV20-1
CDR3: CASSYRAGTGAYEQYF; D: NA; V: TRBV6-2/TRBV6-3